This is a list of T cell receptor beta chains from one sample in a study of blood T cell repertoires in COVID-19. Method: immunoSEQ multiplex PCR; TCRdb's copy keeps in-frame clones and lacks some. The table shows under 300,000 clones, with 75% to 95% occurring only once. The sequenced sample consisted of PBMCs or T cells enriched from blood (not recorded which). These receptor sequences come from a young woman who had recovered from COVID-19. The CDR3 runs from the conserved cysteine through the conserved F or W. D genes are given only for firm matches. Clone sizes are given selectively: once, few, many, or a class where the clone is expanded.

>TRBV18|TRBD1|-|TRBJ2-7
TGTGCCAGCTCACCTGGACAGGGGAACTACGAGCAGTACTTC
CASSPGQGNYEQYF
>TRBV19|-|-|TRBJ1-2
TGTGCCAGTAGTGTACAGGCTCCTACTAACTATGGCTACACCTTC
CASSVQAPTNYGYTF
>TRBV28|TRBD1|-|TRBJ2-3
TGTGCCAGCAGTTTAACGACAGGGAAATATTTT
CASSLTTGKYF
>TRBV19|-|-|TRBJ2-1
TGTGCCAGTAGTTTGGTTGGTCGGGAAAGAGAGCAGTTCTTC
CASSLVGREREQFF
>TRBV12-5|-|-|TRBJ2-5
TGTGCTAGTGGTTTCTCCGTGTCAGGGTGGGAGACCCAGTACTTC
CASGFSVSGWETQYF
>TRBV5-1|TRBD2|-|TRBJ2-1
TGCGCCAGCAGTTTGAGGACTAGCGGTGACAATGAGCAGTTCTTC
CASSLRTSGDNEQFF
>TRBV18|TRBD1|-|TRBJ1-2
TGTGCCAGCTCACCAGCGGGACAGGGGATGCCCGGGTATGGCTACACCTTC
CASSPAGQGMPGYGYTF
>TRBV7-9|-|-|TRBJ2-6
TGTGCCAGCAGCTTAGATACAGGGTTAGTCTCTGGGGCCAACGTCCTGACTTTC
CASSLDTGLVSGANVLTF
>TRBV6-5|-|once|TRBJ1-2
TGTGCCAGCAGCCGTGGACAATCCTATGGCTACACCTTC
CASSRGQSYGYTF
>TRBV24-1|-|-|TRBJ2-1
TGTGCCACCAGTGACAGAGGCAGGGCCTACAATGAGCAGTTCTTC
CATSDRGRAYNEQFF
>TRBV27|TRBD1|-|TRBJ1-2
TGTGCCAGCAGTTTTCAGGGGGCGTCTAGAGGCTACACCTTC
CASSFQGASRGYTF
>TRBV5-8|-|-|TRBJ2-1
TGTGCCAGCCTCGGGAGATTGGCGGAGCAGTTCTTC
CASLGRLAEQFF
>TRBV7-2|-|few|TRBJ1-2
TGTGCCAGCAGCTTAAATCCTCCGGTTAATGGCTACACCTTC
CASSLNPPVNGYTF
>TRBV9|-|once|TRBJ1-4
TGTGCCAGCAGCGTCGAGGCGTATAATGAAAAACTGTTTTTT
CASSVEAYNEKLFF
>TRBV24-1|-|once|TRBJ2-1
TGTGCCACCAGTGACCTCGATGAGCAGTTCTTC
CATSDLDEQFF
>TRBV15|TRBD1|-|TRBJ1-2
TGTGCCACCAGCAGAGCAGGGGGCAACTATGGCTACACCTTC
CATSRAGGNYGYTF
>TRBV5-4|-|-|TRBJ2-2
TGTGCCAGCAGCCTACAGGGCGGGGAGCTGTTTTTT
CASSLQGGELFF
>TRBV6-1|TRBD1|-|TRBJ2-7
TGTGCCAGCAGACATGGACAGGGACCTTTCTACGAGCAGTACTTC
CASRHGQGPFYEQYF